The 15 T cell receptor beta chains reported below all come from one sample, sequenced in a study of siplizumab effects on memory and regulatory T cells. TCRdb's copy holds only in-frame clones and misses some; the assay was immunoSEQ multiplex PCR. The data contain 100,000 to 120,000 clones, roughly 91% of them singletons. Input material: CD4+ T cells sorted from blood. These receptors were collected from a human donor in good health.

The chain employs TRBV19 and TRBJ2-1; no reliable D call. There are 12 residues in the CDR3. The V end was cut by 3 bases, the J end by 4 bases, with 4 bases between. CDR1 and CDR2 (germline): LNHDA, SQIVND (reference sequence). The CDR3 here is CASSMVYNEQFF. The DNA for the CDR3 is TGTGCCAGTAGTATGGTTTACAATGAGCAGTTCTTC. Drawing the rest from reference TRBV19 and TRBJ2-1, the complete variable domain is DGGITQSPKYLFRKEGQNVTLSCEQNLNHDAMYWYRQDPGQGLRLIYYSQIVNDFQKGDIAEGYSVSREKKESFPLTVTSAQKNPTAFYLCASSMVYNEQFFGPGTRLTVL.

This rearrangement joins TRBV7-3 to TRBJ2-3; 7 positions agree with TRBD1. V was pared by 3 bases and J by 1 base, with 4 bases of the junction left unmatched. This CDR3 is 15 amino acids long. Germline V gives CDR1 SGHTA, CDR2 FQGTGA. The CDR3 reads CASSFTGVGTDTQYF. The CDR3 DNA reads as TGTGCCAGCAGCTTTACAGGGGTAGGCACAGATACGCAGTATTTT.

This clone was observed once. This rearrangement joins TRBV10-3 to TRBJ2-2; no firm D call. Germline V gene lookup returns CDR1 ENHRY and CDR2 SYGVKD. CDR3 size: 12 residues. V was shortened by 7 bases and J by 1 base, with 4 bases between the two germline ends. CDR3 amino acids: CAITGNTGELFF. The CDR3 DNA sequence: TGTGCCATCACGGGGAACACCGGGGAGCTGTTTTTT.

This clone was observed once. In DNA, the CDR3 is TGTGCCAGCAGCTTAGGTCCGGGACGGTTCTCCTATGGCTACACCTTC. Its protein is CASSLGPGRFSYGYTF. V and J are TRBV11-2 and TRBJ1-2, with D maybe TRBD1 (5 bases). This CDR3 region has 16 residues. V gave up 1 base and J gave up 4 bases, with 16 bases separating them. Germline loops: CDR1 SGHAT, CDR2 FQNNGV.

The chain has TRBV30 and TRBJ2-5; no firm D call. This CDR3 spans 12 amino acids. In germline, CDR1 is GTSNPN, CDR2 SVGIG (reference sequence). The V gene lost 2 bases and the J gene lost 4 bases, with 8 bases spanning the gap. CDR3 residues: CAWSFTRETQYF. The CDR3 DNA sequence: TGTGCCTGGAGTTTTACGCGAGAGACCCAGTACTTC.

This sequence joins TRBV4-1 and TRBJ2-2; 11 nucleotides match TRBD2. Germline V gives CDR1 MGHRA, CDR2 YSYEKL. The J segment lost 5 bases and the V segment lost 4 bases, leaving 3 bases of the junction unmatched. The CDR3 consists of 15 residues. CDR3 nucleotides: TGCGCCAGCAGCCTCGGACTAGCGGGTACCGGGGAGCTGTTTTTT. It encodes CASSLGLAGTGELFF.

The genes are TRBV10-2 and TRBJ2-1, with 11 bases fitting TRBD2. This CDR3 comprises 17 residues. The ends lost 4 bases at V and 8 bases at J; junction bases unmatched: 13. The germline gives CDR1 WSHSY, CDR2 SAAADI. As DNA, the CDR3 is TGCGCCAGCAGTGGCCCGAGACTAGCGGGACCCTTGGATGAGCAGTTCTTC. Amino acids: CASSGPRLAGPLDEQFF.

The chain combines TRBV4-1 with TRBJ1-6, with 9 bases lining up with TRBD1. With 1 base clipped from V and 7 bases from J, the junction kept 5 bases outside the gene matches. CDR1 MGHRA and CDR2 YSYEKL come from the germline V gene. CDR3 length: 16 residues. In nucleotides, the CDR3 is TGCGCCAGCAGCCAAGGTCCAACAGGGGGCAATTCACCCCTCCACTTT. Encoded protein: CASSQGPTGGNSPLHF.

This chain connects TRBV5-1 to TRBJ2-2; D not certain. This CDR3 is 15 amino acids long. Trimming pared 4 bases from V and 6 bases from J, leaving 16 bases between. CDR1 and CDR2 from the germline V gene are SGHRS and YFSETQ. The CDR3 region has the DNA TGCGCCAGCAGCGTTGACCAATCCCTGGCCGGGGAGCTGTTTTTT. It codes for CASSVDQSLAGELFF.

The chain uses TRBV7-9 and TRBJ2-5; D is possibly TRBD2 (7 bases). Germline CDR1 SEHNR, CDR2 FQNEAQ (reference sequence). CDR3 length equals 16 residues. The ends were cut back, 5 bases at V and 5 bases at J, with 21 bases in the middle. The CDR3 DNA follows: TGTGCCAGCAGCAAAGCCCTTTTCGGGGGGCGTGAGACCCAGTACTTC. Translated, it gives CASSKALFGGRETQYF.

The chain carries TRBV6-1 and TRBJ1-1, with D perhaps matching TRBD1 (5 bases). The V and J ends lost 5 bases and 2 bases respectively, with 15 bases between them. The length of the CDR3 is 15 residues. Germline V gene data show CDR1 as MNHNS and CDR2 as SASEGT. This CDR3 is CASSFSPGANTEAFF. The CDR3 DNA is TGTGCCAGCAGTTTTTCTCCCGGGGCTAACACTGAAGCTTTCTTT.

The chain links TRBV18 to TRBJ1-4; 7 nucleotides match TRBD1. Trimming at V came to 3 bases and at J to 2 bases, leaving 3 bases not matched to a gene. The germline CDR1 and CDR2 sequences are KGHSH and LQKENI. This CDR3 spans 15 amino acids. CDR3 nucleotides: TGTGCCAGCTCACCCGACAGGGAGACTAATGAAAAACTGTTTTTT. Protein sequence: CASSPDRETNEKLFF.

J is TRBJ1-4 and V is TRBV2; D may be TRBD1 (5 bases). Trimming left V 4 bases short and J 6 bases short, with 12 bases between. The germline V gene has CDR1 SNHLY and CDR2 FYNNEI. This CDR3 region has 14 residues. The CDR3 DNA follows: TGTGCCAGCAGTGTCGCGGGGGTGGATGAAAAACTGTTTTTT. It is translated as CASSVAGVDEKLFF.

This chain joins TRBV5-8 and TRBJ1-2; D uncertain. The CDR3 contains 13 residues. The V and J ends lost 0 bases and 4 bases respectively, with 7 bases between them. Germline CDR1 SGHTS, CDR2 YDEGEE. This CDR3 is CASSLGSLYGYTF. In DNA, the CDR3 is TGTGCCAGCAGCTTGGGATCGCTCTATGGCTACACCTTC.

This clone was detected only once. V usage is TRBV30 and J usage is TRBJ1-3, with 10 bases lining up with TRBD1. The J segment lost 8 bases and the V segment lost 0 bases, leaving 7 bases of the junction unmatched. This CDR3 spans 15 amino acids. CDR1 GTSNPN and CDR2 SVGIG come from the germline V gene (reference sequence). CDR3 DNA: TGTGCCTGGAGTGTAAAGACAGGGGGCAGAGACACCATATATTTT. Its translation: CAWSVKTGGRDTIYF.